These 29 T cell receptor beta chains were all obtained from the same sample, sequenced in a study of blood T cell repertoires in COVID-19. Libraries were prepared by immunoSEQ multiplex PCR; TCRdb keeps only in-frame clonotypes and omits some of them. Of 150,000 to 200,000 clones in the sample, roughly nine tenths were seen once. Sequenced material: peripheral blood. The source is a human donor in a cohort sampled during active COVID-19.

This clone was picked up one time. The chain carries TRBV19 and TRBJ2-6, with 10 bases aligning to TRBD1. V trimming: 4 bases; J trimming: 4 bases; junction bases outside the gene matches: 16. The CDR3 is 20 residues long. CDR1 and CDR2 (germline): LNHDA, SQIVND (reference sequence). The CDR3 region is CASSRGFPGQGIGGANVLTF. CDR3 bases: TGTGCCAGTAGTAGAGGATTCCCGGGACAGGGGATAGGCGGGGCCAACGTCCTGACTTTC.

This clone has just a few counts. V and J are TRBV2 and TRBJ1-1; unclear D gene. Germline-derived CDR1 and CDR2 are SNHLY and FYNNEI. Trimming stripped 6 bases from V and 5 bases from J, with 7 bases between. This CDR3 contains 11 residues. CDR3 bases: TGTGCCAGCAGCCGGGGTACTGAAGCTTTCTTT. Residues: CASSRGTEAFF.

The rearrangement joins TRBV30 to TRBJ1-5, with TRBD1 identical over 8 bases. The length of the CDR3 is 15 residues. The V gene's germline CDR1 is GTSNPN and CDR2 SVGIG (reference sequence). J gave up 5 bases and V 2 bases, and 8 bases lay outside the gene matches. The CDR3 loop reads CAWSLGTGTYQPQHF. Written as DNA, the CDR3 is TGTGCCTGGAGTTTGGGGACAGGTACTTATCAGCCCCAGCATTTT.

The chain links TRBV19 to TRBJ1-1, with D hard to call. This CDR3 is 13 amino acids long. CDR1 is LNHDA, CDR2 SQIVND, per germline (reference sequence). Trimming shortened V by 3 bases and J by 2 bases, and 7 bases separated the two germline ends. Here the CDR3 DNA reads TGTGCCAGTAGTATGGGCAGTAACACTGAAGCTTTCTTT. It codes for CASSMGSNTEAFF.

Here the CDR3 DNA reads TGTGCCAGCAGCTCGGTCCTAGCGGGAGAAGGCGAGCAGTACTTC. This encodes CASSSVLAGEGEQYF. The chain employs TRBV2 and TRBJ2-7; 10 bases map to TRBD2. The germline gives CDR1 SNHLY, CDR2 FYNNEI. This CDR3 is built from 15 residues. V lost 6 bases to trimming and J lost 6 bases; unmatched junction nucleotides: 11.

The V call is TRBV19, the J call TRBJ1-3, with a tentative D call TRBD1 (5 bases). The CDR3 sequence is 17 residues long. The germline gives CDR1 LNHDA, CDR2 SQIVND (reference sequence). Trimming removed 5 bases from V and 0 bases from J, with 17 bases in between. CDR3 DNA sequence: TGTGCCAGTAGTGAGCAGGGAGGCCCCAGCTCTGGAAACACCATATATTTT. Translating gives CASSEQGGPSSGNTIYF. The variable domain in full, completed from reference TRBV19 and TRBJ1-3, reads DGGITQSPKYLFRKEGQNVTLSCEQNLNHDAMYWYRQDPGQGLRLIYYSQIVNDFQKGDIAEGYSVSREKKESFPLTVTSAQKNPTAFYLCASSEQGGPSSGNTIYFGEGSWLTVV.

This clone was counted only a few times. The chain carries TRBV4-3 and TRBJ1-2, with D tentatively TRBD1 (5 bases). V shed 1 base and J shed 4 bases, with 13 bases lying between them. The germline gives CDR1 LGHNA, CDR2 YSLEER. The CDR3 covers 15 residues. The CDR3 DNA reads TGCGCCAGCAGCCAAGCTGAAGGGGAAGGCTATGGCTACACCTTC. Translation gives CASSQAEGEGYGYTF.

The sample holds a few counts of this clone. The chain employs TRBV5-4 and TRBJ2-7; 10 bases map to TRBD2. J gave up 2 bases and V 3 bases, and 5 bases lay outside the gene matches. Germline lookup yields CDR1 SGHNT and CDR2 YYREEE (reference sequence). CDR3 length equals 15 residues. In DNA, the CDR3 is TGTGCCAGCAGCTACGGGACTAGCGCGGCCTACGAGCAGTACTTC. This gives the protein CASSYGTSAAYEQYF.

This chain joins TRBV6-8 and TRBJ2-7, with TRBD1 matching 8 bases. The junction had 7 bases not matched to a gene; V was cut back by 6 bases and J by 3 bases. CDR1 and CDR2 from the germline V gene are MNHGY and SAAAGT. The length of the CDR3 is 14 residues. The CDR3 DNA sequence: TGTGCCAGCAGGAATTGGACAGGGCTCTACGAGCAGTACTTC. Residues: CASRNWTGLYEQYF.

The J gene is TRBJ2-7, the V gene TRBV30, with TRBD1 matching 9 bases. The CDR3 length is 13 residues. V shed 8 bases and J 7 bases; nucleotides not matched to a gene: 12. Germline CDR1 GTSNPN, CDR2 SVGIG (reference sequence). In nucleotides, the CDR3 is TGTGCCACTCACCACAGGGGGCGAAGGGAGCAGTACTTC. This encodes CATHHRGRREQYF. Using reference TRBV30 and TRBJ2-7 for the parts outside the CDR3, the full variable domain is SQTIHQWPATLVQPVGSPLSLECTVEGTSNPNLYWYRQAAGRGLQLLFYSVGIGQISSEVPQNLSASRPQDRQFILSSKKLLLSDSGFYLCATHHRGRREQYFGPGTRLTVT.

This sequence joins TRBV3-1 (or the pseudogene TRBV3-2) and TRBJ1-1; D remains ambiguous. V dropped 0 bases and J dropped 4 bases, with 15 bases sitting between them. This CDR3 has 16 residues. Germline loops: CDR1 LGHDT, CDR2 YNNKEL (reference sequence). The DNA of the CDR3 is TGTGCCAGCAGCCAAGATGCGGCGGGGAGGGTCACTGAAGCTTTCTTT. Translation: CASSQDAAGRVTEAFF.

This clone was seen a single time. V usage is TRBV6-6 and J usage is TRBJ1-5; possible D gene TRBD1, 6 bases. The CDR3 totals 14 residues. CDR1 and CDR2 from the germline V gene are MNHNY and SVGAGI (reference sequence). V lost 4 bases and J 7 bases, leaving 14 bases between the germline ends. CDR3 residues: CASSSAGVSQPQHF. The CDR3, as DNA: TGTGCCAGCAGTTCAGCAGGGGTAAGCCAGCCCCAGCATTTT.

This clone occurred a few times. This chain connects TRBV29-1 to TRBJ1-2; maybe TRBD1 (5 bases). Germline V lookup: CDR1 SQVTM, CDR2 ANQGSEA. Between the trimmed V and J ends, which lost 6 bases and 0 bases, there was a span of 11 bases. The CDR3 sequence is 13 residues long. The CDR3 DNA sequence: TGCAGCGTCAAGACAGAAGCTAACTATGGCTACACCTTC. This encodes CSVKTEANYGYTF. Full variable domain (rest looked up from reference TRBV29-1 and TRBJ1-2): SAVISQKPSRDICQRGTSLTIQCQVDSQVTMMFWYRQQPGQSLTLIATANQGSEATYESGFVIDKFPISRPNLTFSTLTVSNMSPEDSSIYLCSVKTEANYGYTFGSGTRLTVV.

The chain uses TRBV9 and TRBJ2-1; 7 bases agree with TRBD2. There are 15 residues in the CDR3. V trimming: 0 bases; J trimming: 6 bases; junction bases outside the gene matches: 6. Germline loops: CDR1 SGDLS, CDR2 YYNGEE. The CDR3 coding sequence is TGTGCCAGCAGCGTAGGGCGGGAGTGGGTCAATGAGCAGTTCTTC. Amino acid sequence: CASSVGREWVNEQFF.

J is TRBJ2-4 and V is TRBV19; 9 bases align to TRBD1. The germline gives CDR1 LNHDA, CDR2 SQIVND (reference sequence). The J segment lost 2 bases and the V segment lost 7 bases, leaving 6 bases of the junction unmatched. This CDR3 is built from 15 residues. Here the CDR3 DNA reads TGTGCCAGTACACAGGGGGCTTTGACCAAAAACATTCAGTACTTC. Translating gives CASTQGALTKNIQYF. The full variable domain, with the rest looked up from reference TRBV19 and TRBJ2-4, is DGGITQSPKYLFRKEGQNVTLSCEQNLNHDAMYWYRQDPGQGLRLIYYSQIVNDFQKGDIAEGYSVSREKKESFPLTVTSAQKNPTAFYLCASTQGALTKNIQYFGAGTRLSVL.

CDR3 in DNA: TGCAGCGTTGAAGGACTAGCGGGGCACACCGGGGAGCTGTTTTTT. Encoded protein: CSVEGLAGHTGELFF. This chain links TRBV29-1 with TRBJ2-2; 11 bases are a match to TRBD2. The CDR3 is 15 residues long. Germline CDR1 and CDR2: SQVTM and ANQGSEA. Trimming cost V 1 base and J 3 bases; bases outside gene matches: 1.

The gene calls are TRBV9 and TRBJ2-1; no firm D call. The CDR3 loop spans 12 amino acids. V lost 1 base and J lost 6, with 5 bases in between. Germline V CDR1 and CDR2: SGDLS, YYNGEE. Here the CDR3 DNA reads TGTGCCAGCAGCGTAACGGGCAATGAGCAGTTCTTC. The encoded protein is CASSVTGNEQFF.

V and J are TRBV6-6 and TRBJ1-5; possible D gene TRBD1, 6 bases. Trimming cost V 2 bases and J 3 bases, with 8 bases left between them. The germline CDR1 and CDR2 sequences are MNHNY and SVGAGI (reference sequence). The CDR3 totals 14 residues. As DNA, the CDR3 is TGTGCCAGCAGTTACGACAGGAACAATCAGCCCCAGCATTTT. Translated: CASSYDRNNQPQHF.

This chain uses TRBV18 with TRBJ2-3, with 12 bases lining up with TRBD2. The V segment lost 3 bases and the J segment 3 bases; nucleotides outside the gene matches: 1. CDR1 is KGHSH and CDR2 is LQKENI in the germline V gene. The CDR3 runs to 15 residues. The CDR3 DNA is TGTGCCAGCTCACCCGGGACTAGCGGGACAGATACGCAGTATTTT. It yields the protein CASSPGTSGTDTQYF.

This clone is a singleton in its sample. The V gene is TRBV2, the J gene TRBJ2-3; D is unclear. Germline V gene sequence: CDR1 SNHLY, CDR2 FYNNEI. The CDR3 consists of 14 residues. The ends were cut back, 7 bases at V and 3 bases at J, with 14 bases in the middle. CDR3: CASILGEVTDTQYF. The CDR3 bases are TGTGCCAGCATTTTAGGAGAGGTAACAGATACGCAGTATTTT.

This rearrangement joins TRBV11-2 to TRBJ2-7; D might be TRBD1 (5 bases). V was clipped by 0 bases and J by 0 bases, with 9 bases between them. The CDR3 sequence is 15 residues long. CDR1 SGHAT and CDR2 FQNNGV come from the germline V gene. CDR3 coding DNA: TGTGCCAGCAGCTTAGACGTGACAGCCTCCTACGAGCAGTACTTC. Encoded protein: CASSLDVTASYEQYF.

The CDR3 coding sequence is TGTGCCAGCAGCTTAATTTCGGCGGCCGGGGAGCTGTTTTTT. Translation: CASSLISAAGELFF. The rearrangement joins TRBV7-2 to TRBJ2-2; D unclear. The CDR3 spans 14 residues. Per germline, CDR1 SGHTA and CDR2 FQGNSA. Trimming stripped 2 bases from V and 6 bases from J, with 10 bases between.

This chain connects TRBV5-5 to TRBJ2-5, with 8 positions matching TRBD1. Trimming removed 1 base from V and 5 bases from J; junction bases left unmatched: 7. Germline V CDR1 and CDR2: SGHKS, YYEKEE (reference sequence). This CDR3 is built from 15 residues. The CDR3 sequence is CASSLSAGGYETQYF. CDR3 nucleotides: TGTGCCAGCAGCTTGTCGGCAGGGGGCTATGAGACCCAGTACTTC.

The J gene is TRBJ2-2, the V gene TRBV7-9, with TRBD2 as a possible D gene (6 bases). Per germline, CDR1 SEHNR and CDR2 FQNEAQ (reference sequence). Trimming pared 5 bases from V and 5 bases from J, leaving 12 bases between. The CDR3 sequence is 14 residues long. The CDR3 nucleotides are TGTGCCAGCAGCAGTGTCGGAGGGACCGGGGAGCTGTTTTTT. This translates into CASSSVGGTGELFF.

This CDR3 reads CASSPPSTSALTDTQYF. CDR3 sequence (DNA): TGTGCCAGCTCACCGCCCTCGACTAGCGCCCTCACAGATACGCAGTATTTT. The chain combines TRBV18 with TRBJ2-3, with 8 bases aligning to TRBD2. Trimming took 3 bases from V and 2 from J; bases not matched to a gene: 10. The germline V gene has CDR1 KGHSH and CDR2 LQKENI. The CDR3 spans 17 residues.

This clone was observed once. This rearrangement joins TRBV7-9 to TRBJ2-7; 9 bases align to TRBD2. V gave up 5 bases and J gave up 7 bases; unmatched junction bases: 15. CDR1 is SEHNR, CDR2 FQNEAQ, per germline (reference sequence). This CDR3 has 16 residues. Here the CDR3 DNA reads TGTGCCAGCAGCGTCATAGCGGGGGTCCAAGTCGTGGAGCAGTACTTC. Translation gives CASSVIAGVQVVEQYF.

J is TRBJ1-2 and V is TRBV30, with TRBD1 matching over 7 bases. The CDR3 has 12 amino acids. V dropped 2 bases and J dropped 4; count of bases not matched to a gene: 1. Germline-derived CDR1 and CDR2 are GTSNPN and SVGIG (reference sequence). The CDR3 protein is CAWSWDSYGYTF. CDR3 nucleotides: TGTGCCTGGAGTTGGGACAGCTATGGCTACACCTTC.

This clone was seen a few times. The chain recombines TRBV7-6 with TRBJ1-1; D remains ambiguous. The germline V gene encodes CDR1 SGHVS and CDR2 FNYEAQ. Trimming removed 3 bases at V and 2 bases at J, with 7 bases between. The CDR3 runs to 13 residues. CDR3 region: CASSLQVNTEAFF. As DNA, the CDR3 is TGTGCCAGCAGCTTGCAGGTCAACACTGAAGCTTTCTTT.

The genes are TRBV29-1 and TRBJ2-7; 9 bases are a match to TRBD2. The CDR3 has 13 residues. V lost 6 bases to trimming and J lost 3 bases; unmatched junction nucleotides: 6. Germline CDR1 is SQVTM and CDR2 is ANQGSEA. The DNA of the CDR3 is TGCAGCGTCCGACTAGCGGAGATCTACGAGCAGTACTTC. It specifies CSVRLAEIYEQYF.